This is a list of T cell receptor beta chains from one sample in a study of T cells in Graves' hyperthyroidism and ophthalmopathy. From the multiplex PCR reads, TCRdb called clonotypes with MiXCR, one entry per CDR3 protein. The sample has about 610,000 distinct CDR3 sequences; approximately 16% are singletons. Material: blood. Every receptor here comes from a woman aged 40 to 49 with Graves' ophthalmopathy. Both conserved end residues are part of each CDR3. A D gene is named only where the DNA matches it firmly. Expanded clones are given a class, and other clones once, few, many or no size at all.

d_gene	v_gene	j_gene	abundance	CDR3aa	CDR3nt
.	TRBV7-9	TRBJ1-1	.	CASSFPTGMESDTEAFF	TGTGCCAGCAGCTTCCCAACAGGGATGGAGTCCGACACTGAAGCTTTCTTT
TRBD1	TRBV28	TRBJ1-1	many	CAIRTGNTEAFF	TGTGCCATCAGGACAGGGAACACTGAAGCTTTCTTT
.	TRBV2	TRBJ1-2	.	CASRTGTSGGGYTF	TGTGCCAGCAGAACCGGGACCTCAGGAGGCGGCTACACCTTC
.	TRBV6-1	TRBJ1-2	many	CASSDYQGYGYTF	TGTGCCAGCAGTGACTATCAAGGATATGGCTACACCTTC
.	TRBV28	TRBJ2-1	many	CASSAGRVDNEQFF	TGTGCCAGCAGCGCGGGAAGGGTTGACAATGAGCAGTTCTTC
TRBD2	TRBV20-1	TRBJ2-3	few	CSASSGGAVNTQYF	TGCAGTGCTTCTAGCGGGGGGGCGGTTAATACGCAGTATTTT
.	TRBV6-1	TRBJ1-1	few	CASSECEGRNTEAFF	TGTGCCAGCAGTGAATGTGAGGGCAGGAACACTGAAGCTTTCTTT
TRBD2	TRBV7-3	TRBJ2-1	.	CASSLGQRGDNEQFF	TGTGCCAGCAGCTTAGGCCAGCGGGGGGACAATGAGCAGTTCTTC
TRBD2	TRBV27	TRBJ2-1	many	CASSPSTSGRAGLNEQFF	TGTGCCAGCAGTCCCTCGACTAGCGGGAGGGCCGGACTAAATGAGCAGTTCTTC
TRBD2	TRBV7-8	TRBJ2-1	many	CASSPWTSGGAYEQFF	TGTGCCAGCAGCCCGTGGACTAGCGGGGGGGCCTATGAGCAGTTCTTC
.	TRBV27	TRBJ2-5	few	CASSFGRRETQYF	TGTGCCAGCAGTTTTGGGAGGAGGGAGACCCAGTACTTC
TRBD1	TRBV6-1	TRBJ1-5	many	CASRLTGVGEPQHF	TGTGCCAGCAGACTGACAGGGGTTGGTGAGCCCCAGCATTTT
.	TRBV5-1	TRBJ2-1	few	CASSRIGRGFDNEQFF	TGCGCCAGCAGCCGGATAGGGCGAGGCTTCGACAATGAGCAGTTCTTC
.	TRBV3-1	TRBJ2-3	.	CASSQDKSSDSTDTQCF	TGTGCCAGCAGCCAAGATAAAAGCTCAGATAGCACAGATACGCAGTGTTTT
TRBD2	TRBV7-2	TRBJ2-3	.	CASSLTVTSLQYF	TGTGCCAGCAGCTTAACGGTGACTAGCTTACAGTATTTT
TRBD2	TRBV20-1	TRBJ2-7	.	CSARGTSGDYEQYF	TGCAGTGCTAGGGGGACTAGCGGGGACTACGAGCAGTACTTC
.	TRBV28	TRBJ2-5	many	CASSLGVARARTEETQYF	TGTGCCAGCAGTTTAGGGGTAGCGCGGGCAAGAACGGAGGAGACCCAGTACTTC
.	TRBV10-2	TRBJ1-6	.	CASSEFRGDRPLHF	TGCGCCAGCAGTGAATTTAGAGGAGACAGACCCCTCCACTTT
.	TRBV11-2	TRBJ1-4	few	CASSPSRGTNEKLFF	TGTGCCAGCAGCCCCTCAAGGGGCACTAATGAAAAACTGTTTTTT
.	TRBV19	TRBJ1-2	few	CASSPWADANYGYTF	TGTGCCAGTAGCCCGTGGGCGGATGCCAACTATGGCTACACCTTC
TRBD2	TRBV12-3/TRBV12-4	TRBJ2-1	.	CASSLAGGPDEQFF	TGTGCCAGCAGTCTAGCGGGAGGGCCAGATGAGCAGTTCTTC
.	TRBV20-1	TRBJ1-1	.	CSGIRNTEAFF	TGCAGTGGGATAAGGAACACTGAAGCTTTCTTT
TRBD2	TRBV20-1	TRBJ2-5	many	CSARNSGSPGETQYF	TGCAGTGCTAGAAATAGCGGGAGCCCTGGGGAGACCCAGTACTTC
TRBD2	TRBV29-1	TRBJ2-5	few	CSVARGTSETQYF	TGCAGCGTTGCCCGGGGGACTAGCGAGACCCAGTACTTC
TRBD1	TRBV7-2	TRBJ1-5	.	CASSLGVSGQGAQHF	TGTGCCAGCAGCTTAGGCGTCAGTGGCCAGGGGGCCCAGCATTTT
TRBD2	TRBV20-1	TRBJ2-1	few	CSARGTGGGLAGGTDEQFF	TGCAGTGCTAGGGGGACAGGGGGAGGACTAGCGGGAGGAACAGATGAGCAGTTCTTC
TRBD1	TRBV24-1	TRBJ2-7	few	CATSDFQGVDEQYF	TGTGCCACCAGTGATTTTCAGGGGGTAGACGAGCAGTACTTC
.	TRBV20-1	TRBJ1-5	few	CSARGQNNQPQHF	TGCAGTGCTAGAGGGCAGAACAATCAGCCCCAGCATTTT
.	TRBV12-3/TRBV12-4	TRBJ2-5	many	CASRLGHEETQYF	TGTGCCAGCAGATTGGGACACGAAGAGACCCAGTACTTC
.	TRBV12-3/TRBV12-4	TRBJ2-2	many	CASSFNRASTGELFF	TGTGCCAGCAGTTTTAACAGGGCGAGCACCGGGGAGCTGTTTTTT
TRBD1	TRBV5-5	TRBJ1-5	.	CASSLALTGGNNQPQHF	TGTGCCAGCAGCTTGGCCCTGACAGGGGGCAACAATCAGCCCCAGCATTTT
.	TRBV15	TRBJ1-5	once	CATSSYGEQPQHF	TGTGCCACCAGCAGCTATGGGGAGCAGCCCCAGCATTTT
TRBD1	TRBV5-1	TRBJ2-7	many	CASSDPGQTYEQYF	TGCGCCAGCAGCGATCCGGGACAGACCTACGAGCAGTACTTC
TRBD2	TRBV2	TRBJ2-7	many	CASMGGGRRSYEQYF	TGTGCCAGCATGGGGGGCGGGAGGAGGTCCTACGAGCAGTACTTC
TRBD2	TRBV6-1	TRBJ2-5	.	CASSPPPGLAGWETQYF	TGTGCCAGCAGTCCACCACCGGGGCTAGCGGGCTGGGAGACCCAGTACTTC
.	TRBV28	TRBJ1-4	.	CASTATPRVEKLFF	TGTGCCAGCACCGCAACCCCCAGGGTTGAAAAACTGTTTTTT
TRBD2	TRBV28	TRBJ2-3	many	CASSLGLAGSADTQYF	TGTGCCAGCAGTCTAGGACTAGCGGGATCGGCAGATACGCAGTATTTT